This TCR beta chain comes out of a study of cytomegalovirus exposure and HLA in healthy donors. The study, taken as a whole, reports: Among TCR sequences, most were rare, though some public TCRs appeared in many donors.

This clone was seen a single time. The antigen remains unidentified. Sequenced by immunoSEQ multiplex PCR; TCRdb stores in-frame clones only, minus some. This sample carries around 300,000 clones, 88% of them seen once, and the ten largest clones take around 0.88%. CDR3 length: 14 residues. The V end was cut by 4 bases, the J end by 2 bases, with 11 bases between. Per the germline V gene, CDR1 is MDHEN and CDR2 is SYDVKM. Sequencing input: PBMCs. This TCR derives from a man aged 25-40 years in good health and CMV-seronegative. The chain has TRBV28 and TRBJ2-5; D unresolved. The DNA of the CDR3 is TGTGCCAGCAGTTCAAGACTCGGGCAAGAGACCCAGTACTTC. It is translated as CASSSRLGQETQYF.